What follows are 9 T cell receptor beta chains derived from one specimen sequenced in a study of tumour-infiltrating T cells in Burkitt lymphoma. Clones were read by immunoSEQ multiplex PCR, and TCRdb kept only the in-frame ones, dropping some. The data hold nearly 3,000 clones, with approximately 15% observed a single time. Input material: tumor tissue. The origin of the receptors is a human donor with Burkitt lymphoma.

J is TRBJ2-7 and V is TRBV5-1; possibly TRBD1 for D (5 bases). V was shortened by 0 bases and J by 4 bases, with 14 bases between the two germline ends. This CDR3 is built from 15 residues. The V gene's germline CDR1 is SGHRS and CDR2 YFSETQ. The DNA for the CDR3 is TGCGCCAGCAGCTTGGTTCCGCAGGGTCAGTACGAGCAGTACTTC. It translates to CASSLVPQGQYEQYF.

This chain uses TRBV2 with TRBJ1-5, with D uncertain. This CDR3 contains 12 residues. The germline gives CDR1 SNHLY, CDR2 FYNNEI. V dropped 8 bases and J dropped 5 bases, with 10 bases sitting between them. CDR3 DNA sequence: TGTGCCAGCCGTCGAGGGTATCAGCCCCAGCATTTT. Residues: CASRRGYQPQHF. Full variable domain (remainder filled in from reference TRBV2 and TRBJ1-5): EPEVTQTPSHQVTQMGQEVILRCVPISNHLYFYWYRQILGQKVEFLVSFYNNEISEKSEIFDDQFSVERPDGSNFTLKIRSTKLEDSAMYFCASRRGYQPQHFGDGTRLSIL.

The gene calls are TRBV4-3 and TRBJ1-1; D remains unclear. The CDR3 has 15 amino acids. Trimming cost V 0 bases and J 4 bases, with 12 bases left between them. Germline V CDR1 and CDR2: LGHNA, YSLEER. The CDR3 sequence is CASSQDTVTSTEAFF. DNA of the CDR3: TGCGCCAGCAGCCAAGATACGGTTACGAGCACTGAAGCTTTCTTT.

This clone appeared a few times. This rearrangement joins TRBV7-6 to TRBJ2-5; TRBD1 is a possible D gene (5 bases). V dropped 6 bases and J dropped 4 bases, with 15 bases sitting between them. CDR1 SGHVS and CDR2 FNYEAQ come from the germline V gene. This CDR3 has 14 amino acids. The CDR3 here is CASSPQGLGETQYF. The DNA of the CDR3 is TGTGCCAGCAGTCCTCAGGGCCTCGGAGAGACCCAGTACTTC.

This chain links TRBV29-1 with TRBJ1-2; D uncertain. This CDR3 has 15 residues. The germline V gene has CDR1 SQVTM and CDR2 ANQGSEA. Trimming took off 4 bases at V and 3 bases at J, with 18 bases between the two ends. The CDR3 nucleotides read TGCAGCGTTGCCTCTTTACGGGCCGGCGACTATGGCTACACCTTC. Translation gives CSVASLRAGDYGYTF.

The chain recombines TRBV4-1 with TRBJ1-5; 9 bases map to TRBD1. The germline gives CDR1 MGHRA, CDR2 YSYEKL. This CDR3 contains 18 residues. V gave up 4 bases and J gave up 2 bases; unmatched junction bases: 12. CDR3 in DNA: TGCGCCAGCAGCCTAAGCCAAACCGGGACAGGGCGCAATCAGCCCCAGCATTTT. Translated: CASSLSQTGTGRNQPQHF.

This clone was detected only a few times. The gene calls are TRBV5-1 and TRBJ2-1; the D call may be TRBD1 or TRBD2 (5 bases each). Trimming took 4 bases from V and 0 from J, leaving 14 bases between them. Germline V gene sequence: CDR1 SGHRS, CDR2 YFSETQ. The length of the CDR3 is 16 residues. The CDR3 loop is CASSPTSGTSYNEQFF. The CDR3 region has the DNA TGCGCCAGCAGCCCGACGTCGGGGACCTCCTACAATGAGCAGTTCTTC.

The V and J genes are TRBV27 and TRBJ1-1; 10 nucleotides align to TRBD1. The CDR3 covers 16 residues. Trimming cost V 2 bases and J 5 bases; bases outside gene matches: 8. Per the germline V gene, CDR1 is MNHEY and CDR2 is SMNVEV (reference sequence). This CDR3 is CASSLPGQGMRTEAFF. CDR3 DNA sequence: TGTGCCAGCAGTTTACCGGGACAGGGGATGCGGACTGAAGCTTTCTTT.

The chain combines TRBV7-2 with TRBJ1-2; unclear D gene. The CDR3 covers 13 residues. V lost 0 bases, J lost 8 bases, and 10 bases lay in between. Germline CDR1 is SGHTA and CDR2 is FQGNSA. CDR3 region: CASSLAGQIGYTF. Written as DNA, the CDR3 is TGTGCCAGCAGCTTAGCTGGTCAAATCGGCTACACCTTC.